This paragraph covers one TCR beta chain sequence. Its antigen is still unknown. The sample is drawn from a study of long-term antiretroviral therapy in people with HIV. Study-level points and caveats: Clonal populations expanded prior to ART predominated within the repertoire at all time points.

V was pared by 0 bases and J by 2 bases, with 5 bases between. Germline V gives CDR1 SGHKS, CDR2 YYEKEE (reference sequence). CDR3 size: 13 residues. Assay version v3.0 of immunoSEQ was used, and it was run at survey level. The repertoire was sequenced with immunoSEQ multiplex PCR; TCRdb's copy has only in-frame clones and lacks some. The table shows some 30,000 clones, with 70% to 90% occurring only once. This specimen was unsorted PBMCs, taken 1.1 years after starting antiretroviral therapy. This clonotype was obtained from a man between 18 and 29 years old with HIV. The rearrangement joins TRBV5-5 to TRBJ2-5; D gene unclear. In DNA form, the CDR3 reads TGTGCCAGCAGCTTGGAGCAGCAAGAGACCCAGTACTTC. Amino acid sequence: CASSLEQQETQYF.